This TCR beta chain was profiled in a study of regulatory T cells in long-lasting Graves disease. Study summary: In persistent Graves' disease, antithyroid drugs had been taken for over 5 years and TSH receptor antibodies stayed positive. The study's findings and limits: For persistent Graves' patients, TCR diversity was lower than for newly diagnosed ones. More public clonotypes were shared by persistent patients (around 3,000) than by new patients (about 970).

The time point: persistent/refractory GD, antithyroid drugs over 5 years with positive TRAb. The TCR library was made from RNA extracted from PBMCs. CDR1 SGHAT and CDR2 FQNNGV come from the germline V gene. This CDR3 has 17 amino acids. This clonotype was seen once. What it binds is unknown. A read error may account for a junction end that differs from germline. With iRepertoire HTBI primers and Arm-PCR of CDR3 regions, TCR beta libraries were built. TCRdb itself ran the multiplex PCR reads through MiXCR, one entry per CDR3 protein. The table records hundreds of thousands of distinct CDR3 sequences, 20% to 25% of them present only once.

This sequence joins TRBV11-2 and TRBJ2-5; TRBD2 aligns across 8 bases. This clonotype was obtained from a female donor with Graves disease. The source was peripheral blood mononuclear cells (PBMCs), collected when the disease was refractory, from a patient treated with antithyroid drugs. CDR3 amino acids: CASRLGRIAGGSKTQYF. For the CDR3, the DNA is TGTGCCAGCAGATTAGGGCGTATCGCGGGAGGTTCTAAGACCCAGTACTTC.